The 12 T cell receptor beta chains in this list originate from one sample, sequenced in a study of T cell responses to AZD1222 COVID-19 vaccine (TCRdb year 2021). This specimen's time point label, per the study, means: baseline before first vaccination. The receptor library was made with the immunoSEQ multiplex PCR assay. This is the immuneACCESS table as TCRdb keeps it, with only in-frame sequences that have V and J called. A part of the clones is gone; compared with another copy, unresolved V genes explain less than half, and the rest is unexplained. In this sample the table shows about 150,000 clones, 85% to 95% of which occur a single time. Around 2.5% of the sample comes from the top ten. The sequencing here drew on peripheral blood, taken on day 0 of AZD1222 vaccination. The receptors were gathered from an adult in good health.

The chain couples TRBV18 to TRBJ1-6, with a possible D match to TRBD1 (6 bases). Germline-derived CDR1 and CDR2 are KGHSH and LQKENI. The CDR3 spans 15 residues. V was shortened by 0 bases and J by 7 bases, with 10 bases between the two germline ends. The CDR3: CASSPPRGGNSPLHF. The CDR3 DNA follows: TGTGCCAGCTCACCACCCAGGGGTGGGAATTCACCCCTCCACTTT.

The chain combines TRBV6-5 with TRBJ1-2, with 7 bases aligning to TRBD1. The CDR3 has 16 residues. The V gene's germline CDR1 is MNHEY and CDR2 SVGAGI. Losses at the gene ends were 4 bases for V and 1 base for J; bases not matched to a gene: 9. Written as DNA, the CDR3 is TGTGCCAGCAGTTGGAGCCGCACAGGGGTTAACTATGGCTACACCTTC. Translating gives CASSWSRTGVNYGYTF.

In its sample, this clone was seen a few times. The chain carries TRBV6-5 and TRBJ1-2; perhaps TRBD1 as D (6 bases). CDR1 is MNHEY, CDR2 SVGAGI, per germline. The ends were cut back, 7 bases at V and 6 bases at J, with 18 bases in the middle. The CDR3 has 14 residues. As DNA, the CDR3 is TGTGCCAGCAAAACTATGACAGGAGGAAATGGCTACACCTTC. Its protein is CASKTMTGGNGYTF.

V is TRBV27 and J is TRBJ2-5; 8 bases are shared with TRBD2. V shed 6 bases, J shed 5 bases, and the junction held 11 bases outside the gene matches. The germline V gene has CDR1 MNHEY and CDR2 SMNVEV (reference sequence). The CDR3 loop spans 15 amino acids. CDR3 amino acids: CASSPNGGGRETQYF. In DNA form, the CDR3 reads TGTGCCAGCAGCCCCAACGGGGGGGGCCGTGAGACCCAGTACTTC.

The chain employs TRBV13 and TRBJ2-7; perhaps TRBD1 as D (6 bases). CDR1 is PRHDT and CDR2 is FYEKMQ in the germline V gene (reference sequence). This CDR3 is built from 13 residues. V lost 5 bases to trimming and J lost 3 bases, with 11 bases between them. The chain's CDR3 is CASSLVGGYEQYF. The CDR3 DNA sequence: TGTGCCAGCAGCCTAGTAGGGGGCTACGAGCAGTACTTC. Complete variable domain (other parts from reference TRBV13 and TRBJ2-7): AAGVIQSPRHLIKEKRETATLKCYPIPRHDTVYWYQQGPGQDPQFLISFYEKMQSDKGSIPDRFSAQQFSDYHSELNMSSLELGDSALYFCASSLVGGYEQYFGPGTRLTVT.

This sequence joins TRBV5-1 and TRBJ2-1, with TRBD1 matching 7 bases. Unmatched junction bases numbered 0, after V lost 6 bases and J lost 6 bases. Germline-derived CDR1 and CDR2 are SGHRS and YFSETQ. This CDR3 region has 11 residues. Here the CDR3 reads CASNRGNEQFF. The DNA of the CDR3 is TGCGCCAGCAACAGGGGCAATGAGCAGTTCTTC.

This chain uses TRBV29-1 with TRBJ2-7; 7 nucleotides align to TRBD2. This CDR3 region has 14 residues. CDR1 and CDR2 (germline): SQVTM, ANQGSEA. V gave up 3 bases and J gave up 5 bases; unmatched junction bases: 10. CDR3 DNA: TGCAGCGTTGATTTTGGCGGGAGAAGGGACGAGCAGTACTTC. Its protein product is CSVDFGGRRDEQYF.

The chain recombines TRBV24-1 with TRBJ2-3; D not resolved. The CDR3 contains 12 residues. Trimming left V 2 bases short and J 7 bases short, with 6 bases between. The germline V gene encodes CDR1 KGHDR and CDR2 SFDVKD. The CDR3 protein is CATSDSANTQYF. The CDR3 bases are TGTGCCACCAGTGATTCCGCAAATACGCAGTATTTT.

The chain carries TRBV6-2 or TRBV6-3 and TRBJ2-7; D uncertain. CDR1 is MNHEY and CDR2 is SVGEGT in the germline V gene. The V end was cut by 0 bases, the J end by 2 bases, with 8 bases between. CDR3 length equals 14 residues. Here the CDR3 reads CASSYSLGTYEQYF. In nucleotides, the CDR3 is TGTGCCAGCAGTTACTCGTTAGGCACCTACGAGCAGTACTTC.

The V and J genes are TRBV28 and TRBJ1-5; TRBD1 aligns across 10 bases. This CDR3 region has 15 residues. From germline, CDR1 is MDHEN and CDR2 SYDVKM. V lost 10 bases to trimming and J lost 3 bases; unmatched junction nucleotides: 9. CDR3 in amino acids: CATNLGTGVNQPQHF. DNA for the CDR3: TGTGCCACCAATCTCGGGACAGGGGTCAATCAGCCCCAGCATTTT.

This rearrangement joins TRBV6-5 to TRBJ1-1; the match to TRBD1 covers 8 bases. V was clipped by 5 bases and J by 2 bases; unmatched bases: 7. The germline V gene has CDR1 MNHEY and CDR2 SVGAGI. This CDR3 comprises 15 residues. CDR3 sequence reads: CASSPGTGPNTEAFF. The CDR3 DNA reads as TGTGCCAGCAGTCCAGGGACAGGCCCCAACACTGAAGCTTTCTTT.

The chain is built from TRBV9 and TRBJ2-5, with D perhaps TRBD1 or TRBD2 (5 bases each). V shed 4 bases and J shed 4 bases, with 17 bases lying between them. Germline CDR1 is SGDLS and CDR2 is YYNGEE. The CDR3 length is 15 residues. The CDR3 DNA reads TGTGCCAGCAGCCCACCGGGACGGCTCGCAGAGACCCAGTACTTC. This gives the protein CASSPPGRLAETQYF.